This T cell receptor beta chain was sequenced in a study of blood T cell repertoires in COVID-19. At the level of the study: In each case, the material was cDNA or gDNA derived from T cells, B-cell-depleted T cells, or PBMCs.

V gave up 4 bases and J gave up 5 bases, with 17 bases separating them. Germline V gene data show CDR1 as LNHDA and CDR2 as SQIVND (reference sequence). CDR3 length: 16 amino acids. Recruitment covered roughly 22 US areas and drew participants whose ages spanned roughly 18 to 100 years. Two negative PCRs, clearance, or symptom resolution had been documented for recovered Cohort 3 donors. Authors' data handling: Estimation of nucleated cell counts was performed using reference gene primer amplification. Using immunoSEQ multiplex PCR, the repertoire was profiled, and TCRdb retains in-frame clones only, with some absent. That table furnishes V, J and clone size, whereas the DNA furnished D and trimming. The sample contains fewer than 300,000 clones, 70% to 90% of which appear only once.

The rearrangement joins TRBV19 to TRBJ1-4, with D hard to call. The sample comprised PBMCs or T cells enriched from blood (not recorded which). The sequence was obtained from a woman aged 25 to 39 who had recovered from COVID-19. The DNA for the CDR3 is TGTGCCAGTAGTACTTCCATGATGGGAGGCAATGAAAAACTGTTTTTT. This codes for CASSTSMMGGNEKLFF.